The next 24 T cell receptor beta chains were all read from a single sample in a study of T cells in women clearing cervical HPV infection. TCRdb keeps only in-frame clones here, not all; method: immunoSEQ multiplex PCR. The sample table sets out 15,000 to 20,000 clones. The sample consisted of blood buffy coat. The receptor set was obtained from a woman aged 18 to 75 with a cervical HPV16 infection that either progressed to CIN3+ or cleared (not recorded which).

CDR3 bases read: TGCAGTGCTTTCAATAGTGGGGCCCAAGAGACC. It yields the protein CSAFNSGAQET. The whole CDR3 reads CSAFNSGAQETQYF. The rearrangement uses TRBV20-1 and TRBJ2-5; D is possibly TRBD1 (5 bases). The read falls 3 residues short of the CDR3 end, and the missing part is taken from the germline J gene. CDR3 length: 14 residues. Germline V gene data show CDR1 as DFQATT and CDR2 as SNEGSKA (reference sequence). The V end lost 5 bases, the J end lost 1 base, and 14 bases lay between the germline ends.

Points on this clone: Sequencing ends 3 residues short of the CDR3 end; the germline J gene provides the rest. V gene TRBV20-1 combines with J gene TRBJ2-6; D ambiguous. V was shortened by 3 bases and J by 1 base, with 13 bases between the two germline ends. The germline V gene has CDR1 DFQATT and CDR2 SNEGSKA (reference sequence). The CDR3 totals 16 residues. This chain's CDR3 is CSARPYVVSGANVLTF. Partial CDR3 DNA: TGCAGTGCTAGGCCCTACGTGGTTTCTGGGGCCAACGTC.

Comments on this clone: A read error may produce the germline difference seen at one junction end. The read falls 3 residues short of the CDR3 end, and the missing part is taken from the germline J gene. The chain combines TRBV4-1 with TRBJ1-1; the match to TRBD1 covers 7 bases. Germline V gene sequence: CDR1 MGHRA, CDR2 YSYEKL. CDR3 size: 16 residues. The chain's CDR3 is CTSSPPKGAMNTEAFF. CDR3 DNA (partial): TGCACCAGCAGCCCGCCGAAGGGGGCCATGAACACTGAA.

Partial CDR3 DNA: TGTGCCTGGAACAGGGCCTCCTACAATGAG. Residues: CAWNRASYNE. The full CDR3 is CAWNRASYNEQFF. The gene calls are TRBV30 and TRBJ2-1; D is possibly TRBD1 (6 bases). The read stops 3 residues short of the end of the CDR3; the missing end is completed from the germline J gene. This CDR3 is 13 amino acids long. V lost 4 bases, J lost 0 bases, and 7 bases lay in between. Looked up from germline, CDR1 is GTSNPN and CDR2 is SVGIG (reference sequence).

Worth noting for this clone: The CDR3 goes on 3 residues after the read ends, and that part is filled in from the germline J gene. The chain links TRBV7-9 to TRBJ1-1; 7 positions agree with TRBD1. CDR3 length: 14 amino acids. Germline assignment: CDR1 SEHNR and CDR2 FQNEAQ (reference sequence). CDR3 region: CASSLAGAGGEAFF. The sequenced part of the CDR3 DNA is TGTGCCAGCAGCTTAGCAGGGGCAGGGGGAGAG.

A remark on this clone: Read data end 3 residues before the CDR3 end; the end is taken from the germline J gene. The chain couples TRBV20-1 to TRBJ2-3; possibly TRBD2 for D (5 bases). This CDR3 region has 15 residues. Germline V CDR1 and CDR2: DFQATT, SNEGSKA (reference sequence). Trimming removed 3 bases at V and 1 base at J, with 14 bases between. The CDR3 loop reads CSARSPEGRTDTQYF. The sequenced part of the CDR3 DNA is TGCAGTGCTAGGTCGCCCGAGGGCCGCACAGATACG.

Regarding this clone: The read terminates 3 residues before the CDR3 end, so the remaining end is supplied by the germline J gene. The V and J genes are TRBV20-1 and TRBJ1-4; possible D gene TRBD1, 5 bases. Trimming stripped 2 bases from V and 8 bases from J, with 12 bases between. The CDR3 sequence is 13 residues long. The V gene's germline CDR1 is DFQATT and CDR2 SNEGSKA (reference sequence). CDR3 loop: CSARSGFGEKLFF. The part of the CDR3 DNA that was read is TGCAGTGCTAGATCAGGGTTTGGGGAAAAA.

Points on this clone: The read stops 3 residues short of the end of the CDR3; the missing end is completed from the germline J gene. The chain is built from TRBV5-1 and TRBJ1-1; D ambiguous. CDR1 is SGHRS and CDR2 is YFSETQ in the germline V gene. The V end lost 2 bases, the J end lost 1 base, and 9 bases lay between the germline ends. The CDR3 runs to 14 residues. This CDR3 is CASSFKSTNTEAFF. The part of the CDR3 DNA that was read is TGCGCCAGCAGCTTCAAGAGCACGAACACTGAA.

A remark on this clone: The read falls 3 residues short of the CDR3 end, and the missing part is taken from the germline J gene. This chain uses TRBV18 with TRBJ1-1; D ambiguous. CDR1 and CDR2 (germline): KGHSH, LQKENI. The length of the CDR3 is 15 residues. V was shortened by 0 bases and J by 4 bases, with 12 bases between the two germline ends. CDR3 amino acids: CASSPPGDTGTEAFF. Incomplete CDR3 DNA: TGTGCCAGCTCACCACCGGGCGATACCGGCACTGAA.

A note on this clone: The observed sequence ends 3 residues before the CDR3 terminus, with the missing tail filled in from the germline J gene. V and J are TRBV2 and TRBJ2-5; 9 nucleotides align to TRBD1. CDR3 size: 13 residues. J lost 1 base, V lost 6 bases, and 0 bases had no gene match. Germline lookup yields CDR1 SNHLY and CDR2 FYNNEI. This CDR3 reads CASRTGGQETQYF. CDR3 DNA (partial): TGTGCCAGCAGGACAGGGGGCCAAGAGACC.

Concerning this clone: Read data end 3 residues before the CDR3 end; the end is taken from the germline J gene. The chain recombines TRBV30 with TRBJ1-2, with D tentatively TRBD1 (5 bases). Germline-derived CDR1 and CDR2 are GTSNPN and SVGIG (reference sequence). The CDR3 contains 11 residues. The CDR3 loop is CAWRRGHDYTF. The covered CDR3 bases are TGTGCCTGGAGGAGGGGCCACGAC.

To note about this clone: The observed sequence ends 3 residues before the CDR3 terminus, with the missing tail filled in from the germline J gene. The V gene is TRBV5-1, the J gene TRBJ1-2, with TRBD1 matching over 7 bases. CDR1 is SGHRS, CDR2 YFSETQ, per germline. V dropped 7 bases and J dropped 0; count of bases not matched to a gene: 6. The CDR3 loop spans 14 amino acids. The DNA read from the CDR3 is TGCGCCAGCCAGACAGGGTTAGCTAACTATGGC. As protein: CASQTGLANYG. The CDR3, in full, reads CASQTGLANYGYTF. Variable domain in full (rest from reference TRBV5-1 and TRBJ1-2): KAGVTQTPRYLIKTRGQQVTLSCSPISGHRSVSWYQQTPGQGLQFLFEYFSETQRNKGNFPGRFSGRQFSNSRSEMNVSTLELGDSALYLCASQTGLANYGYTFGSGTRLTVV.

With regard to this clone: The read falls 3 residues short of the CDR3 end, and the missing part is taken from the germline J gene. The J gene is TRBJ2-1, the V gene TRBV5-4; 8 nucleotides match TRBD2. Looked up from germline, CDR1 is SGHNT and CDR2 is YYREEE (reference sequence). Losses at the gene ends were 4 bases for V and 8 bases for J; bases not matched to a gene: 11. This CDR3 region has 15 residues. The CDR3 protein is CASSPRGGLSYEQFF. The CDR3 DNA, read in part, is TGTGCCAGCAGCCCCCGGGGGGGTCTTAGCTATGAG. Filled out from reference TRBV5-4 and TRBJ2-1, the complete variable domain reads ETGVTQSPTHLIKTRGQQVTLRCSSQSGHNTVSWYQQALGQGPQFIFQYYREEENGRGNFPPRFSGLQFPNYSSELNVNALELDDSALYLCASSPRGGLSYEQFFGPGTRLTVL.

Concerning this clone itself: Read data end 3 residues before the CDR3 end; the end is taken from the germline J gene. The chain uses TRBV7-9 and TRBJ1-1; D is perhaps TRBD1 (6 bases). Trimming removed 5 bases at V and 5 bases at J, with 15 bases between. Per the germline V gene, CDR1 is SEHNR and CDR2 is FQNEAQ (reference sequence). This CDR3 is 14 amino acids long. The CDR3 loop reads CASSRVQGITEAFF. CDR3 DNA, as far as it was read: TGTGCCAGCAGCCGCGTTCAGGGGATAACTGAA.

In the case of this clone: The CDR3 end is not reached by the read, which stops 3 residues before it; the germline J gene fills it in. This chain links TRBV29-1 with TRBJ2-1; D is perhaps TRBD1 (6 bases). V was cut by 4 bases and J by 8 bases, with 18 bases left in between. From germline, CDR1 is SQVTM and CDR2 ANQGSEA. The CDR3 runs to 14 residues. The DNA read from the CDR3 is TGCAGCGTTGCAGGGGATAGCTTTATGGATGAG. Translated: CSVAGDSFMDE. The whole CDR3 sequence is CSVAGDSFMDEQFF.

Concerning this clone itself: The read falls 3 residues short of the CDR3 end, and the missing part is taken from the germline J gene. J is TRBJ2-2 and V is TRBV14, with no clear D. Germline V gene sequence: CDR1 SGHDN, CDR2 FVKESK. This CDR3 region has 14 residues. Deletions cut 0 bases from V and 5 bases from J, with 7 bases between. The CDR3: CASSQELSTGELFF. The covered CDR3 bases are TGTGCCAGCAGCCAAGAATTGTCTACCGGGGAG.

A remark on this clone: The read terminates 3 residues ahead of where the CDR3 ends, so the germline J gene completes it. The V gene is TRBV30, the J gene TRBJ1-2, with a tentative D call TRBD1 (5 bases). The CDR3 covers 15 residues. Germline V gives CDR1 GTSNPN, CDR2 SVGIG (reference sequence). The CDR3 spells CAWSVPSGVVDGYTF. The part of the CDR3 DNA that was read is TGTGCCTGGAGTGTACCATCGGGGGTAGTGGACGGC.

On this clone: The CDR3 goes on 3 residues after the read ends, and that part is filled in from the germline J gene. The chain has TRBV20-1 and TRBJ2-7; no clear D gene. The CDR3 is made up of 14 amino acids. V lost 0 bases and J lost 0, with 9 bases in between. Looked up from germline, CDR1 is DFQATT and CDR2 is SNEGSKA (reference sequence). This CDR3 is CSARDGGNSYEQYF. The CDR3 DNA, read in part, is TGCAGTGCTAGAGATGGCGGTAACTCCTACGAG.

Concerning this clone itself: The CDR3 is cut off 3 residues early in the read; its end comes from the germline J gene. The chain is built from TRBV29-1 and TRBJ2-1; TRBD2 matches at 8 bases. Germline V lookup: CDR1 SQVTM, CDR2 ANQGSEA. The CDR3 is 19 residues long. V was pared by 5 bases and J by 2 bases, with 20 bases of the junction left unmatched. Incomplete CDR3 DNA: TGCAGCGTTCCATGGTTCTCAATACGCGGGAGGATTACCTACAATGAG. Protein: CSVPWFSIRGRITYNE. The entire CDR3 sequence reads CSVPWFSIRGRITYNEQFF.

A word on this clone: The read ends 3 residues before the CDR3 terminus; that terminus is restored from the germline J gene. V and J are TRBV29-1 and TRBJ2-7; TRBD1 matches at 7 bases. Trimming took 6 bases from V and 0 from J; bases not matched to a gene: 2. This CDR3 comprises 12 residues. The germline CDR1 and CDR2 sequences are SQVTM and ANQGSEA. The sequenced CDR3 bases are TGCAGCGTACACAGGGGCTCCTACGAG. This gives the protein CSVHRGSYE. The whole CDR3 region reads CSVHRGSYEQYF.

Comments on this clone: The read terminates 3 residues before the CDR3 end, so the remaining end is supplied by the germline J gene. The gene calls are TRBV6-4 and TRBJ1-4; 7 bases agree with TRBD1. The CDR3 extends over 13 amino acids. Trimming removed 4 bases from V and 8 bases from J; junction bases left unmatched: 4. The V gene's germline CDR1 is MRHNA and CDR2 SNTAGT. The CDR3 bases that were read are TGTGCCAGCAGTGTTAACAGGGGAGAAAAA. Translated, it gives CASSVNRGEK. The complete CDR3 reads CASSVNRGEKLFF.

Turning to this clone: From the germline J gene comes the end of the CDR3, since the read stops 3 residues before it. This sequence joins TRBV7-7 and TRBJ1-5; tentatively, D is TRBD1 (5 bases). Between the trimmed V and J ends, which lost 3 bases and 9 bases, there was a span of 12 bases. CDR1 and CDR2 (germline): SSHAT, FNYEAQ (reference sequence). The CDR3 has 13 amino acids. Incomplete CDR3 DNA: TGTGCCAGCAGCTTCGGACACGGGTGGCCC. It yields the protein CASSFGHGWP. The complete CDR3 sequence is CASSFGHGWPQHF.

The part of the CDR3 DNA that was read is TGCAGTGCTAGAGATCGGCTAGCCGGGTCCAGCTCCTACGAG. It codes for CSARDRLAGSSSYE. The entire CDR3 sequence reads CSARDRLAGSSSYEQYF. The chain has TRBV20-1 and TRBJ2-7, with D perhaps TRBD2 (5 bases). The read ends 3 residues early relative to the CDR3; the germline J gene fills the gap. This CDR3 is built from 17 residues. Deletions cut 0 bases from V and 0 bases from J, with 18 bases between. Germline V CDR1 and CDR2: DFQATT, SNEGSKA (reference sequence).

With regard to this clone: With the read ending 3 residues before the CDR3 end, the germline J gene is used to fill in that end. The gene calls are TRBV30 and TRBJ1-3, with D uncertain. Germline CDR1 reads GTSNPN; CDR2 reads SVGIG (reference sequence). CDR3 length: 13 residues. Trimming cost V 0 bases and J 0 bases, with 3 bases left between them. CDR3 amino acids: CAWSVNSGNTIYF. Partial CDR3 DNA: TGTGCCTGGAGTGTCAACTCTGGAAACACC.